These T cell receptor beta chains were read from a single sample in a study of blood T cells in healthy people across ages. From the 5' RACE reads, TCRdb called clonotypes with MiXCR, one entry per CDR3 protein. Of about 780,000 distinct CDR3 sequences listed, roughly 25% are singletons. The same data also contributed to another study, on T cells of mothers and their children.

Sequenced input: blood. The receptors here all came from a boy aged 10-17 years in good health. The CDR3 runs from the conserved cysteine through the conserved F or W. D genes are given only for firm matches.

. TRBJ1-4 TRBV15 CATSLQGRIKLFF
. TRBJ2-5 TRBV6-1 CASSEAVWGQYF
TRBD2 TRBJ2-5 TRBV10-3 CAISGVAGGEETQYF
. TRBJ1-2 TRBV6-1 CASSSDAF
. TRBJ2-1 TRBV6-5 CASSYVGSGSSYNEQFF
. TRBJ2-1 TRBV12-3/TRBV12-4 CATLDQAAYNEQFF
TRBD1 TRBJ2-7 TRBV20-1 CSARVGQGYEQYF
. TRBJ2-2 TRBV12-3/TRBV12-4 CAVGGPGTGELFF
TRBD2 TRBJ2-7 TRBV7-7 CASSTLAGDEQYF
TRBD2 TRBJ2-2 TRBV9 CASSGRPGLATAGELFF
. TRBJ2-1 TRBV20-1 CSARPRNEQFF
TRBD1 TRBJ1-1 TRBV29-1 CSAWTGLNTEAFF
TRBD2 TRBJ2-1 TRBV7-8 CASCPAGGSYNEQFF
TRBD1 TRBJ1-2 TRBV29-1 CSVRTQGSNYGYTF
. TRBJ1-1 TRBV13 CASSPSKGYSVNTEAFF
. TRBJ1-2 TRBV29-1 CSVEEGSGDGYTF
. TRBJ2-5 TRBV29-1 CSVDPRKQETQYF
. TRBJ1-2 TRBV7-9 CVSSSRGGRGYTF
TRBD1 TRBJ2-1 TRBV7-6 CASSSSTGGAVDEQFF
. TRBJ1-5 TRBV6-1 CASSEERGYQPQHF
. TRBJ2-7 TRBV7-8 CASSLDRVDEQYF
. TRBJ2-5 TRBV7-2 CASTVTAGAWSGETQYF
. TRBJ2-5 TRBV14 CASSNRDKQETQYF
. TRBJ2-7 TRBV5-1 CASSWGPLYEQYF
. TRBJ2-5 TRBV4-2 CASSQDPASHPLETQYF
TRBD2 TRBJ2-7 TRBV6-5 CASRRGVEQYF
TRBD2 TRBJ2-2 TRBV3-1 CASSLGTSGGPNTGELFF
. TRBJ2-3 TRBV5-1 CASSGDPGTDTQYF
. TRBJ2-2 TRBV13 CASSLGPGAAGELFF
TRBD2 TRBJ2-2 TRBV20-1 CNASSSGGAATGELFF
. TRBJ2-1 TRBV5-5 CASSWDGESSYNEQFF
TRBD2 TRBJ2-4 TRBV4-1 CASSLEGGVKNIQYF
TRBD1 TRBJ2-1 TRBV20-1 CSASRGQGAYEQFF
. TRBJ2-5 TRBV20-1 CSASGTAGETQYF
. TRBJ2-5 TRBV27 CASSLSSGALQETQYF
TRBD2 TRBJ2-1 TRBV6-6 CASSYYGGRPYNEQFF
. TRBJ2-3 TRBV28 CASSLQITRTDTQYF
. TRBJ1-2 TRBV6-5 CASSYSPPGRGNYGYTF
. TRBJ2-5 TRBV6-5 CASRGGGRARETQYF
TRBD1 TRBJ1-4 TRBV4-2 CASSQGRDRVNEKLFF
TRBD2 TRBJ2-1 TRBV27 CASSKRGDSSYNEQFF
TRBD2 TRBJ2-3 TRBV19 CASRHSGGGAGDTQYF
TRBD2 TRBJ2-5 TRBV5-1 CASRRLAGSLGETQYF
TRBD1 TRBJ2-5 TRBV7-8 CASSYGQGEETQYF
TRBD1 TRBJ2-7 TRBV7-9 CASSLQGAMYEQYF
TRBD1 TRBJ1-1 TRBV25-1 CASTTWGDRERTEAFF
TRBD1 TRBJ1-1 TRBV3-1 CASSPRDRGRRNTEAFF
TRBD1 TRBJ1-6 TRBV6-1 CASSTRRDSRNSPLHF
. TRBJ2-2 TRBV6-1 CASSVVGGQSGELFF
. TRBJ1-2 TRBV7-9 CASSSRTGKRTNYGYTF
. TRBJ2-4 TRBV9 CASSVGGTAEKNIQYF
. TRBJ2-1 TRBV28 CASMGLLYNEQFF